This T cell receptor beta chain was retrieved from a study of cytomegalovirus exposure and HLA in healthy donors. Study as a whole: Genotyping of some 390 donors showed that about 79% belonged to the Caucasian-associated ancestry cluster.

As to this clone: Its antigen is still unknown.

The V and J ends lost 0 bases and 4 bases, in that order; junction bases with no gene match: 6. The CDR3 extends over 15 amino acids. Germline V gives CDR1 SGHAT, CDR2 FQNNGV. PCR amplification relied on 60 Vbeta primers (plus 13 Jbeta primers). The method was immunoSEQ multiplex PCR; TCRdb's version includes in-frame clones alone and lacks a portion of them. The sample has approximately 200,000 clones, around 75% seen once; the top ten hold approximately 6%. Study-wide findings and caveats: With later analysis, a missense DCLRE1C variant became linked to TCR beta V- and J-gene trimming.

This sequence was found in a woman aged 30 to 39 in good health and CMV-seropositive. The chain couples TRBV11-2 to TRBJ2-7; the match to TRBD2 covers 7 bases. The specimen was PBMCs. CDR3 bases: TGTGCCAGCAGCTTAGAGGCGGGGGATGTGTACGAGCAGTACTTC. This gives the protein CASSLEAGDVYEQYF. The full variable domain, completed using reference TRBV11-2 and TRBJ2-7, is EAGVAQSPRYKIIEKRQSVAFWCNPISGHATLYWYQQILGQGPKLLIQFQNNGVVDDSQLPKDRFSAERLKGVDSTLKIQPAKLEDSAVYLCASSLEAGDVYEQYFGPGTRLTVT.